The entry below gives a single T cell receptor (beta chain) sequence along with its context. This entry belongs to a study of blood T cell repertoires in COVID-19. Background on the study: Acute and convalescent COVID-19 samples came from the United States, Italy and Spain.

In the source study's methods: Reference gene primer amplification yielded estimated nucleated cell counts. The data were produced by immunoSEQ multiplex PCR, yet TCRdb's version contains in-frame clones alone and is incomplete. Clone size and V and J calls were adopted from that table, with D and trimming inferred from the DNA. In the table there are tens of thousands of clones, around four fifths of which are singletons. The CDR3 covers 13 residues. Trimming took 4 bases from V and 4 from J; bases not matched to a gene: 3. Per the germline V gene, CDR1 is SNHLY and CDR2 is FYNNEI. Sequenced material: peripheral blood. The receptor's source is a human donor in a cohort sampled during active COVID-19. The chain carries TRBV2 and TRBJ1-1, with TRBD1 matching over 7 bases. The CDR3 DNA reads TGTGCCAGCAGTGTATCAGGGGGCACTGAAGCTTTCTTT. Translation: CASSVSGGTEAFF.